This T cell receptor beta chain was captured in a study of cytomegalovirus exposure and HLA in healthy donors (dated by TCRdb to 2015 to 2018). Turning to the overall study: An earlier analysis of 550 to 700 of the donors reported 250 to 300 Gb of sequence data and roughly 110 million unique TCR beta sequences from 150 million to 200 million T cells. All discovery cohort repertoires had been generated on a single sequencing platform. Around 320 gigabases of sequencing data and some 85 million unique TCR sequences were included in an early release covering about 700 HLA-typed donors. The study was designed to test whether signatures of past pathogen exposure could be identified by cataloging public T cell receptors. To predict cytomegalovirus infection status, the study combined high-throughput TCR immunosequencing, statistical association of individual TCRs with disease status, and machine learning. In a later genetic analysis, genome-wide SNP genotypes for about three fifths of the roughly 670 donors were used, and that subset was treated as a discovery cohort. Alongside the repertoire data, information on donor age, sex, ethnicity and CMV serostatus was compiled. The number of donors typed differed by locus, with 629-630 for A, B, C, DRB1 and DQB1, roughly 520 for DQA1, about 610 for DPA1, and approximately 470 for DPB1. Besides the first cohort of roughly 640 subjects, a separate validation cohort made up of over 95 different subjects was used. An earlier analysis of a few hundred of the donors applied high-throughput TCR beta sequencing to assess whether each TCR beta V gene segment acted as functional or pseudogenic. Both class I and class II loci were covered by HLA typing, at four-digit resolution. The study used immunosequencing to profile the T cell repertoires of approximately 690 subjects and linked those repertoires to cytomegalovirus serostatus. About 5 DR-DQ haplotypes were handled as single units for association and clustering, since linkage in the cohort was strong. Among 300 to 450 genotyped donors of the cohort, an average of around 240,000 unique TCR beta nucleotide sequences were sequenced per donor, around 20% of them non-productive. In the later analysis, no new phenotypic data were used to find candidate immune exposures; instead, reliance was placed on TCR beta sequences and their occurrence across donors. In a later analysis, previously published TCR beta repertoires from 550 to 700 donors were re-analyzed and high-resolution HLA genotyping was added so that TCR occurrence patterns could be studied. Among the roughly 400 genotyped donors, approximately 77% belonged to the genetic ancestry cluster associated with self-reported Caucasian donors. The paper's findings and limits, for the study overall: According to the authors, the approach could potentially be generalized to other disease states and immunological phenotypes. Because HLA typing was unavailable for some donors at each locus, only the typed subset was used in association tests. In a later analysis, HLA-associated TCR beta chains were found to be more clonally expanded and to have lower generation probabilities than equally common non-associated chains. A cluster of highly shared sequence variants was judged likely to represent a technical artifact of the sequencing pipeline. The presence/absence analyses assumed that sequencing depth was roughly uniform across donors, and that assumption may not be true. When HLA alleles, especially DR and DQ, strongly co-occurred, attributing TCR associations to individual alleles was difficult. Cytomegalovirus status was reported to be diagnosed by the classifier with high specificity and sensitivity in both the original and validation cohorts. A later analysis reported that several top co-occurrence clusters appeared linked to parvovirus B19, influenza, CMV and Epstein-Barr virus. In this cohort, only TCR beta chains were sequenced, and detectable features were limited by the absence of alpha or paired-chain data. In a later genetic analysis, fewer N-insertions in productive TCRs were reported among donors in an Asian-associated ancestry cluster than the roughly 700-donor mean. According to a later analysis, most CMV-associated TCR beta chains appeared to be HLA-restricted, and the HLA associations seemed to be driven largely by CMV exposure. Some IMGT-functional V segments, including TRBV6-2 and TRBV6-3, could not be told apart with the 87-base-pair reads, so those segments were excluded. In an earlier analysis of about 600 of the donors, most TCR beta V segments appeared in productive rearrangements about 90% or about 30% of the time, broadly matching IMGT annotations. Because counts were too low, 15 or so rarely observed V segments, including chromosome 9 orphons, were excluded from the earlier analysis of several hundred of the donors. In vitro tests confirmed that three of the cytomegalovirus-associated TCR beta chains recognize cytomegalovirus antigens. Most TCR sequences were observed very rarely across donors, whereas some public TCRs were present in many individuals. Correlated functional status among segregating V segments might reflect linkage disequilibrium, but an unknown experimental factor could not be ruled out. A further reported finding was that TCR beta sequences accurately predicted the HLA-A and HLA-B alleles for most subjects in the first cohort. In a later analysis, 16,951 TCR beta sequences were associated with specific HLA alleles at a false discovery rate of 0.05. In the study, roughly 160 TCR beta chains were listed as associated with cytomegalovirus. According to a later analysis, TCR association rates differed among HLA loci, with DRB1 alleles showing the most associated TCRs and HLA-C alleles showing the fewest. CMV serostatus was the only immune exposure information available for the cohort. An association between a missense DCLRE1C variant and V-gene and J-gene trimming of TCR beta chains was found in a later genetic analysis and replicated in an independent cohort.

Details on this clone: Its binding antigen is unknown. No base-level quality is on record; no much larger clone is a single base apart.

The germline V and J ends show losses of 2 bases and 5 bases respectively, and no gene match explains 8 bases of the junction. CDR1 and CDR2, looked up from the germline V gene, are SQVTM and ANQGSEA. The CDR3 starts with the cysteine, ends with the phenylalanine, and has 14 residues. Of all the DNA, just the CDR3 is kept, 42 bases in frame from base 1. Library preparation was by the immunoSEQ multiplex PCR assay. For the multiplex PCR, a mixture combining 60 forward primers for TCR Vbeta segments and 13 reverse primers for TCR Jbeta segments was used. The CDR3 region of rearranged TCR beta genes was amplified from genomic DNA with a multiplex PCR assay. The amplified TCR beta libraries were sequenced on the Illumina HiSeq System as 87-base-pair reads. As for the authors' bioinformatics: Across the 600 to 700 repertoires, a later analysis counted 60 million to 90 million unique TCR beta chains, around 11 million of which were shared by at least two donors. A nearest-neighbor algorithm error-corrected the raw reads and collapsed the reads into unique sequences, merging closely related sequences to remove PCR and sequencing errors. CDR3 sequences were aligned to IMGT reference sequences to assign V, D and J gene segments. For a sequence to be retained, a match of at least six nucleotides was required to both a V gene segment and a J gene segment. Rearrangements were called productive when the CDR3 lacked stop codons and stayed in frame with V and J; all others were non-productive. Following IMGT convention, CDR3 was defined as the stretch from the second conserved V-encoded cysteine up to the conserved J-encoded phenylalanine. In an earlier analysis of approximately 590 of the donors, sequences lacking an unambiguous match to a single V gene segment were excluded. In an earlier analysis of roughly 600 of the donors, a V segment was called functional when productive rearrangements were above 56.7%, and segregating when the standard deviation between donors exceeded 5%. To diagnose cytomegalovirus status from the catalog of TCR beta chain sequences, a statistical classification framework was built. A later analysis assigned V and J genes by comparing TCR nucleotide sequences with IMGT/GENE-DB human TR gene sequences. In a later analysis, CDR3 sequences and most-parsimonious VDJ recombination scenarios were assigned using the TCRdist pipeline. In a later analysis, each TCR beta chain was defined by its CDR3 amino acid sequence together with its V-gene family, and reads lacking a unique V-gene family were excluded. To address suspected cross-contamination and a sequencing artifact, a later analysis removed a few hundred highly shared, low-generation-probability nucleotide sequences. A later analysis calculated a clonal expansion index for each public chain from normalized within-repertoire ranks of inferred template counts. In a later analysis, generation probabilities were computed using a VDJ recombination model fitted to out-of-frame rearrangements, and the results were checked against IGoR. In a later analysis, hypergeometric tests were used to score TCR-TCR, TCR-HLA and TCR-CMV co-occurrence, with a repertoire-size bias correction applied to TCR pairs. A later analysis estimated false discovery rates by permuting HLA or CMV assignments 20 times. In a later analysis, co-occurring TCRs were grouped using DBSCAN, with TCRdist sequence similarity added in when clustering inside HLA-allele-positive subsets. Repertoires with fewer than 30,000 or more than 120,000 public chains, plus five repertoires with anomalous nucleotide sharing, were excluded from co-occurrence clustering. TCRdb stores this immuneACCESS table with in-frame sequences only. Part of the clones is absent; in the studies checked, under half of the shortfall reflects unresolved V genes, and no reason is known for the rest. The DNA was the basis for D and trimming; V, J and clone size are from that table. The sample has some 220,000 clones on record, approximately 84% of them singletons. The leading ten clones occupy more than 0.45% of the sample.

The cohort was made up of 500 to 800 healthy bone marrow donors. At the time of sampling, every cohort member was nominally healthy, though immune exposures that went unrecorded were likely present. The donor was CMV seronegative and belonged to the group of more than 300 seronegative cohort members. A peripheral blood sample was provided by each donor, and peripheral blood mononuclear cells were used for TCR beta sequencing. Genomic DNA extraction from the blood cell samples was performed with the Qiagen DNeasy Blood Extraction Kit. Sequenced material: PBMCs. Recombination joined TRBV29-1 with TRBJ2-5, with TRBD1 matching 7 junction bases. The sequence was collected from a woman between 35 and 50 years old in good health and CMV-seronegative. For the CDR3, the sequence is CSVETGALGETQYF. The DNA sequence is TGCAGCGTTGAAACAGGGGCATTAGGGGAGACCCAGTACTTC.